Presented here are 2 T cell receptor beta chains from one specimen sequenced in a study of preoperative IRX-2 immunotherapy in early breast cancer. Sequencing was performed with immunoSEQ multiplex PCR; in TCRdb, only in-frame clones are kept and a portion is missing. The table records roughly 14,000 clones, just over 90% of them present only once. Treatment indicated: preoperative locoregional IRX-2 cytokine immunotherapy. The specimen was collected from a patient treated with IRX-2 immunotherapy. The receptors shown here come from a human donor with breast cancer.

This chain connects TRBV5-1 to TRBJ1-2; D unresolved. This CDR3 is 11 amino acids long. Trimming cost V 3 bases and J 4 bases, with 4 bases left between them. The germline V gene encodes CDR1 SGHRS and CDR2 YFSETQ. CDR3 loop: CASSWGYGYTF. The CDR3 coding sequence is TGCGCCAGCAGCTGGGGCTATGGCTACACCTTC.

The rearrangement links TRBV19 to TRBJ1-6; D not certain. V lost 2 bases, J lost 8 bases, and 16 bases lay in between. CDR3 length: 16 amino acids. CDR1 and CDR2 (germline): LNHDA, SQIVND (reference sequence). CDR3 in DNA: TGTGCCAGTAGTATAACCCCAGCAATAATGGATTCACCCCTCCACTTT. Amino acids: CASSITPAIMDSPLHF.